This note documents a single TCR beta chain sequence. The sample is drawn from a study of blood T cell repertoires in COVID-19. About the study: COVID-19 samples, acute and convalescent, were from the United States, Italy and Spain.

Trimming removed 5 bases at V and 5 bases at J, with 27 bases between. Germline V gives CDR1 MNHEY, CDR2 SMNVEV (reference sequence). This CDR3 contains 19 residues. The table came from immunoSEQ multiplex PCR; TCRdb's copy has only in-frame clones and leaves some out. The sample has 40,000 to 50,000 clones, 75% to 90% seen once. Sequencing was done on a sample of peripheral blood. The receptor's source is a woman of 80 years or more with COVID-19, enrolled during active disease. V gene TRBV27 combines with J gene TRBJ2-2; D remains unclear. The CDR3 loop is CASSAGFPARLSGTGELFF. DNA of the CDR3: TGTGCCAGCAGTGCAGGCTTCCCGGCGCGTTTATCTGGTACCGGGGAGCTGTTTTTT.